This TCR beta chain is from a study of cytomegalovirus exposure and HLA in healthy donors. Using immunoSEQ multiplex PCR, the repertoire was profiled, and TCRdb retains in-frame clones only, with some absent. The sample has around 120,000 clones, roughly 83% seen once. V lost 2 bases and J 4 bases, leaving 11 bases between the germline ends. Germline lookup yields CDR1 GTSNPN and CDR2 SVGIG (reference sequence). The CDR3 contains 14 residues. The rearrangement joins TRBV30 to TRBJ2-2; no reliable D call. The material sequenced was PBMCs. The TCR was taken from a young man in good health and CMV-seronegative. CDR3 amino acids: CAWSFDSLTGELFF. The CDR3 region has the DNA TGTGCCTGGAGTTTTGACTCACTCACCGGGGAGCTGTTTTTT. Complete variable domain (other parts from reference TRBV30 and TRBJ2-2): SQTIHQWPATLVQPVGSPLSLECTVEGTSNPNLYWYRQAAGRGLQLLFYSVGIGQISSEVPQNLSASRPQDRQFILSSKKLLLSDSGFYLCAWSFDSLTGELFFGEGSRLTVL.